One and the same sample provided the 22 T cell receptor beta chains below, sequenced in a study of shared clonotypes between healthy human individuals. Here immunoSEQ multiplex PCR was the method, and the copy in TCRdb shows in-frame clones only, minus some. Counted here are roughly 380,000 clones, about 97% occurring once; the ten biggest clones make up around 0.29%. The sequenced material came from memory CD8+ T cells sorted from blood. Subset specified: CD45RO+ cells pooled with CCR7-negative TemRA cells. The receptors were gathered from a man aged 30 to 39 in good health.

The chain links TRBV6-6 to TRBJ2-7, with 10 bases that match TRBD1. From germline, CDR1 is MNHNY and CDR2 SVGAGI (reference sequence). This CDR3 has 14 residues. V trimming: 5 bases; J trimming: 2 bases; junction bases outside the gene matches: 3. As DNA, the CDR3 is TGTGCCAGCAGTGCAGGACAGGGGGCCTACGAGCAGTACTTC. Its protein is CASSAGQGAYEQYF.

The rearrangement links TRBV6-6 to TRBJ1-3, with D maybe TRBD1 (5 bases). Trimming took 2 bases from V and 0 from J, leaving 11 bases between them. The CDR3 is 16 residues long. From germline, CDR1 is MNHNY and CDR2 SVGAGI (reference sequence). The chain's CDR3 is CASSYIQGFSGNTIYF. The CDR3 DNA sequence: TGTGCCAGCAGTTACATCCAGGGATTCTCTGGAAACACCATATATTTT.

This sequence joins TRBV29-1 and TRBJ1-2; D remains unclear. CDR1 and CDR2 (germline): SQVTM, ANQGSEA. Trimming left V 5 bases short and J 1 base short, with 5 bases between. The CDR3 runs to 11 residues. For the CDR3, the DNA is TGCAGCGTTAGGGTTAACTATGGCTACACCTTC. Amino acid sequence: CSVRVNYGYTF.

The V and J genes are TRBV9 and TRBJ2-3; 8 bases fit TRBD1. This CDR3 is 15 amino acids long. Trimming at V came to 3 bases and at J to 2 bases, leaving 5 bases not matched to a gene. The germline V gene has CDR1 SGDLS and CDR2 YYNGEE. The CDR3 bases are TGTGCCAGCAGCGGGACAGGGTCGGTCACAGATACGCAGTATTTT. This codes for CASSGTGSVTDTQYF.

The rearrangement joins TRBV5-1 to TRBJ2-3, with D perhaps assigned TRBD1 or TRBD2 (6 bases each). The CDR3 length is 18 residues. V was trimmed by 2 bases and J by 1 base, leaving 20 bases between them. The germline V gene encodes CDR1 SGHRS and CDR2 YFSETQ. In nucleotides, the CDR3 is TGCGCCAGCAGCTTTAAGGGGGGCCAAGTCTCAGGCACAGATACGCAGTATTTT. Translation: CASSFKGGQVSGTDTQYF.

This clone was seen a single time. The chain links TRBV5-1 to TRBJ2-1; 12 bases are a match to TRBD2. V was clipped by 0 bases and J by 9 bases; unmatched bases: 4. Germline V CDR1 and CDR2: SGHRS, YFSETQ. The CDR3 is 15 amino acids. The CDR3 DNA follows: TGCGCCAGCAGCTTGGGACTAGCGGGAGTGGGTGAGCAGTTCTTC. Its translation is CASSLGLAGVGEQFF.

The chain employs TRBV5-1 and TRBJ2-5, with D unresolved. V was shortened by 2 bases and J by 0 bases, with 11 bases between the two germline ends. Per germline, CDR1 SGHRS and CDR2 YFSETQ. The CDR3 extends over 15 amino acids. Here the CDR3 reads CASSFSGTYQETQYF. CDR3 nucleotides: TGCGCCAGCAGCTTTTCAGGCACCTACCAAGAGACCCAGTACTTC. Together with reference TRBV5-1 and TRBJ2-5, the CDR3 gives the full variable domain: KAGVTQTPRYLIKTRGQQVTLSCSPISGHRSVSWYQQTPGQGLQFLFEYFSETQRNKGNFPGRFSGRQFSNSRSEMNVSTLELGDSALYLCASSFSGTYQETQYFGPGTRLLVL.

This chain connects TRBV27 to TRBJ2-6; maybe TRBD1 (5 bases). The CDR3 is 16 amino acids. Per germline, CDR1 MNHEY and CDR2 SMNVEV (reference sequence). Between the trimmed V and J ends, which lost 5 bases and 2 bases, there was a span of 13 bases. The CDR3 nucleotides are TGTGCCAGCAGTCAAACTACAGGAACTGGGGCCAACGTCCTGACTTTC. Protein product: CASSQTTGTGANVLTF.

The CDR3 nucleotides are TGTGCCAGCAGCCCACGACAGGGTGGGGCCGGGGAGCTGTTTTTT. It encodes CASSPRQGGAGELFF. The V call is TRBV7-3, the J call TRBJ2-2; 7 bases match TRBD1. Germline values: CDR1 SGHTA, CDR2 FQGTGA. There are 15 residues in the CDR3. After removal of 5 bases from V and 6 bases from J, the junction contained 9 bases not matched to a gene.

The CDR3 DNA follows: TGTGCCAGCAGCTTGGTTAGCAACAATCAGCCCCAGCATTTT. Translation gives CASSLVSNNQPQHF. The V call is TRBV5-5, the J call TRBJ1-5; D uncertain. Germline V gene data show CDR1 as SGHKS and CDR2 as YYEKEE (reference sequence). V was cut by 0 bases and J by 3 bases, with 7 bases left in between. This CDR3 region has 14 residues.

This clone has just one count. The CDR3 nucleotides read TGTGCCAGCAGTCCCCGGGACAGGGTGAATGAGCAGTTCTTC. It codes for CASSPRDRVNEQFF. This chain joins TRBV27 and TRBJ2-1, with 9 bases fitting TRBD1. Trimming removed 5 bases from V and 7 bases from J; junction bases left unmatched: 6. The CDR3 contains 14 residues. The germline V gene has CDR1 MNHEY and CDR2 SMNVEV (reference sequence).

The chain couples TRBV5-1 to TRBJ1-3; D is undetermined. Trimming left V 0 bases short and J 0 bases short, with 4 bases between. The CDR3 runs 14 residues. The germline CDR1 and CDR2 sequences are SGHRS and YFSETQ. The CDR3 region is CASSLELSGNTIYF. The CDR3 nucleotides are TGCGCCAGCAGCTTGGAACTCTCTGGAAACACCATATATTTT.

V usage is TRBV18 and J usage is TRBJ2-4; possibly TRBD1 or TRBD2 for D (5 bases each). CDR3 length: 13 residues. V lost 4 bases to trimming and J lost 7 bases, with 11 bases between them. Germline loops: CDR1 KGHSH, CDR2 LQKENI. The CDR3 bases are TGTGCCAGCTCACGGGACGGAGGTAACATTCAGTACTTC. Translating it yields CASSRDGGNIQYF. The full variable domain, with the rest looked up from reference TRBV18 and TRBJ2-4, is NAGVMQNPRHLVRRRGQEARLRCSPMKGHSHVYWYRQLPEEGLKFMVYLQKENIIDESGMPKERFSAEFPKEGPSILRIQQVVRGDSAAYFCASSRDGGNIQYFGAGTRLSVL.

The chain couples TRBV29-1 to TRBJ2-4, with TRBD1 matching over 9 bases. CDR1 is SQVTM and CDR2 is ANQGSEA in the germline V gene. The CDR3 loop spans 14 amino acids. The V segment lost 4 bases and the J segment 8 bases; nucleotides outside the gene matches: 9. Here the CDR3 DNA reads TGCAGCGTTGGGGGGACAGGGATTGGGGACATTCAGTACTTC. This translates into CSVGGTGIGDIQYF.

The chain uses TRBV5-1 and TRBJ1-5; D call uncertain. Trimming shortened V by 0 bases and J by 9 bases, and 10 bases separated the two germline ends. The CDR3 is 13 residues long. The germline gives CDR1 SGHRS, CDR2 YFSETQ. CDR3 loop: CASSLVVDGPQHF. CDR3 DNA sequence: TGCGCCAGCAGCTTGGTGGTTGATGGGCCCCAGCATTTT.

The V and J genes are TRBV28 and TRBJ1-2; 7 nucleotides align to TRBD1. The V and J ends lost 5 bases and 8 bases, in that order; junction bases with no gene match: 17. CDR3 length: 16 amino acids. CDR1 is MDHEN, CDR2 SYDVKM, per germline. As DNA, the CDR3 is TGTGCCAGCAGTCCCTCCAGTAAGGGGGCGAGCCGCGGCTACACCTTC. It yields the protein CASSPSSKGASRGYTF.

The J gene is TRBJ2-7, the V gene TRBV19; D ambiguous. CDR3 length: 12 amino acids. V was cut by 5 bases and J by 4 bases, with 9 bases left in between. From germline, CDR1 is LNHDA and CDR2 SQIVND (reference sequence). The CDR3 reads CASSSQGYEQYF. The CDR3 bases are TGTGCCAGTAGTTCCCAAGGGTACGAGCAGTACTTC.

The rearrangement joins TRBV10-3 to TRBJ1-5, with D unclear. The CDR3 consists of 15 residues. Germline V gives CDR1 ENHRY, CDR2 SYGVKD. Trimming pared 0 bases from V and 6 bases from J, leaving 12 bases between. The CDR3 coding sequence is TGTGCCATCAGTGAGTCTCGGGGATTGGTTCAGCCCCAGCATTTT. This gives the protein CAISESRGLVQPQHF.

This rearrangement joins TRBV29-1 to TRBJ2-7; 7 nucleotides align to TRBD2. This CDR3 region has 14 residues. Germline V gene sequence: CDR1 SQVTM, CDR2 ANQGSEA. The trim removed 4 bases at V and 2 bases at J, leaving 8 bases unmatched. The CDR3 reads CSVGEGGSAYEQYF. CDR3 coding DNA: TGCAGCGTTGGGGAGGGCGGGAGTGCCTACGAGCAGTACTTC.

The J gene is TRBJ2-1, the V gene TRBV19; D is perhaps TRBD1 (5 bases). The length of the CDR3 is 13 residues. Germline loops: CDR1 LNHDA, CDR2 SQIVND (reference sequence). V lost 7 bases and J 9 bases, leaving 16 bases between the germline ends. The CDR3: CASTLGGAGEQFF. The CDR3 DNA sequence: TGTGCCAGTACCCTTGGTGGGGCCGGTGAGCAGTTCTTC.

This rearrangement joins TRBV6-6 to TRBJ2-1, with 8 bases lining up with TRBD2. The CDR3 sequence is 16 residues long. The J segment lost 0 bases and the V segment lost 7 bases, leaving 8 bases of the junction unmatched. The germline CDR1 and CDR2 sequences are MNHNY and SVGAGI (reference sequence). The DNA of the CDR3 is TGTGCCAGCAATATAGCGGGAACAAGCTCCTACAATGAGCAGTTCTTC. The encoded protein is CASNIAGTSSYNEQFF.

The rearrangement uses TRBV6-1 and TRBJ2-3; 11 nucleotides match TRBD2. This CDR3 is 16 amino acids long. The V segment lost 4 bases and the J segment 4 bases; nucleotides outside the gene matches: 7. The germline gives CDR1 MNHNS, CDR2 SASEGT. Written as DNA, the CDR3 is TGTGCCAGCAGTGTGGGGAAACTAGCGGGAGCAGATACGCAGTATTTT. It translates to CASSVGKLAGADTQYF.